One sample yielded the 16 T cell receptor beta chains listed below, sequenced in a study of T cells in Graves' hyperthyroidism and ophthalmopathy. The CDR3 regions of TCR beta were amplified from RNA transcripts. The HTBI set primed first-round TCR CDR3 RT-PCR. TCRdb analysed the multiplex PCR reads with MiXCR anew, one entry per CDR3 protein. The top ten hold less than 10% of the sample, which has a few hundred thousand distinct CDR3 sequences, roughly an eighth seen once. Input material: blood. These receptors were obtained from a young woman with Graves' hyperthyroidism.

The CDR3 here is CASSSGVAGYQKFF. The DNA for the CDR3 is TGCGCCAGCAGCAGCGGGGTAGCGGGTTACCAGAAGTTCTTC. The rearrangement uses TRBV5-1 and TRBJ2-1; TRBD2 matches 7 bases. The CDR3 has 14 residues. V shed 4 bases, J shed 14 bases, and the junction held 15 bases outside the gene matches. The germline gives CDR1 SGHRS, CDR2 YFSETQ.

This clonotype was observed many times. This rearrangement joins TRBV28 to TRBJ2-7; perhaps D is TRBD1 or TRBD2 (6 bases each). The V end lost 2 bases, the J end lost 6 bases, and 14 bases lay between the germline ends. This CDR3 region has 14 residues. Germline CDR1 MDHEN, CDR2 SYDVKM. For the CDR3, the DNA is TGTGCCAGCAGTTTAGCACATGGGGGGCGCGAGCAGTACTTC. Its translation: CASSLAHGGREQYF.

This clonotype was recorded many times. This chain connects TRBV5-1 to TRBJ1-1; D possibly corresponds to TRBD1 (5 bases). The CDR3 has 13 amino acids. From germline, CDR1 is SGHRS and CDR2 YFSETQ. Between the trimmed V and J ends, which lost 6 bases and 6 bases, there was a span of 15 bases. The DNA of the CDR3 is TGCGCCAGCACCCTCTCCGACAGCGCTGAAGCTTTCTTT. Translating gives CASTLSDSAEAFF. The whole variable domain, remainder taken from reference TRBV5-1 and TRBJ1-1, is KAGVTQTPRYLIKTRGQQVTLSCSPISGHRSVSWYQQTPGQGLQFLFEYFSETQRNKGNFPGRFSGRQFSNSRSEMNVSTLELGDSALYLCASTLSDSAEAFFGQGTRLTVV.

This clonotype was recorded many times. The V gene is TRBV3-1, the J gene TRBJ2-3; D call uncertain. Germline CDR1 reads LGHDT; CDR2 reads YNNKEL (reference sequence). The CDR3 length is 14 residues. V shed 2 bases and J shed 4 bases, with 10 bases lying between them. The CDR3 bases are TGTGCCAGCAGCCAACTGGGTGGTGCAGATACGCAGTATTTT. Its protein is CASSQLGGADTQYF.

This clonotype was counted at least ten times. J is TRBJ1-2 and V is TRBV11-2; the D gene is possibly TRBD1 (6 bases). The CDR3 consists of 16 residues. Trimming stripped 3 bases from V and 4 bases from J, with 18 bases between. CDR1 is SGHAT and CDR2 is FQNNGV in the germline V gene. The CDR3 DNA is TGTGCCAGCAGCTTTAAAGACAGGACAGCCCCCTATGGCTACACCTTC. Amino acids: CASSFKDRTAPYGYTF.

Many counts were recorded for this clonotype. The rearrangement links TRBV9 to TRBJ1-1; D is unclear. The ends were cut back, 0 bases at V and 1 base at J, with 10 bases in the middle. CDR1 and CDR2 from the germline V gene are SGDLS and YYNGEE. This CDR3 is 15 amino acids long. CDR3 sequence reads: CASSVVRGGNTEAFF. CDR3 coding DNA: TGTGCCAGCAGCGTAGTTCGCGGCGGGAACACTGAAGCTTTCTTT.

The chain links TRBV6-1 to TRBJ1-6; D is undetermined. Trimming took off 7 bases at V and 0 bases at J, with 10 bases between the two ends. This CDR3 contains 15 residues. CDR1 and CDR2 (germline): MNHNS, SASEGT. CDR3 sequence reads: CASIGGSSYNSPLHF. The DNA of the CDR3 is TGTGCCAGCATCGGCGGGAGCTCCTATAATTCACCCCTCCACTTT.

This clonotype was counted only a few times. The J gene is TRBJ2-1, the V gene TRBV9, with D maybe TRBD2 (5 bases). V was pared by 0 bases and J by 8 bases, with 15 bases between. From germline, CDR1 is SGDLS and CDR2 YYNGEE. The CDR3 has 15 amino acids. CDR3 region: CASSVGHLASDEQFF. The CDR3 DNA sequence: TGTGCCAGCAGCGTAGGTCACCTAGCTTCGGATGAGCAGTTCTTC.

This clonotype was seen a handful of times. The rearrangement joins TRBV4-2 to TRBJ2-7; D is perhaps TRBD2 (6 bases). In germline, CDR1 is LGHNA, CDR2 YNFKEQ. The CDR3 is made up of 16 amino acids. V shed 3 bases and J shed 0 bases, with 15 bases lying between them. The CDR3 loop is CASSQGDSPSSYEQYF. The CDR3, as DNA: TGTGCCAGCAGCCAGGGGGACTCCCCCAGCTCCTACGAGCAGTACTTC.

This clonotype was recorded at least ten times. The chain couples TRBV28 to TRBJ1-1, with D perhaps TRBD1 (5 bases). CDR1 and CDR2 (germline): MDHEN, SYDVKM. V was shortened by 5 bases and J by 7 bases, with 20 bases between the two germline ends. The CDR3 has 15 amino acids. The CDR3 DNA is TGTGCCAGCAGTCAGTGGCGGGGGGGTAGGGATGAAGCTTTCTTT. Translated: CASSQWRGGRDEAFF.

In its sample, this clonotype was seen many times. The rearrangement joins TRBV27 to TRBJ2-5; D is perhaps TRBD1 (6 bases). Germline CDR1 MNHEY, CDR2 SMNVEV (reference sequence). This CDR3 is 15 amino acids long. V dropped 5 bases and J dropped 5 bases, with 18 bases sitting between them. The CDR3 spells CASSTGTTTRETQYF. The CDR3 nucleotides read TGTGCCAGCAGTACGGGGACAACTACTAGGGAGACCCAGTACTTC.

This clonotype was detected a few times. This chain's CDR3 is CASRETGGVNTEAFF. CDR3 nucleotides: TGTGCCAGTAGAGAAACGGGAGGAGTGAACACTGAAGCTTTCTTT. V is TRBV19 and J is TRBJ1-1; the D is unclear. V lost 6 bases to trimming and J lost 0 bases, with 14 bases between them. The CDR3 is 15 residues long. Germline values: CDR1 LNHDA, CDR2 SQIVND (reference sequence).

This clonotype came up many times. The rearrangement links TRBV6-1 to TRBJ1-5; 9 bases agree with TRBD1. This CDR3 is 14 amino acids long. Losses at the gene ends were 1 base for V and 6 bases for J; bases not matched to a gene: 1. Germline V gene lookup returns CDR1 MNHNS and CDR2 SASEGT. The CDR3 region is CASSEGQGGQPQHF. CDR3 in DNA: TGTGCCAGCAGTGAAGGACAGGGGGGTCAGCCCCAGCATTTT.

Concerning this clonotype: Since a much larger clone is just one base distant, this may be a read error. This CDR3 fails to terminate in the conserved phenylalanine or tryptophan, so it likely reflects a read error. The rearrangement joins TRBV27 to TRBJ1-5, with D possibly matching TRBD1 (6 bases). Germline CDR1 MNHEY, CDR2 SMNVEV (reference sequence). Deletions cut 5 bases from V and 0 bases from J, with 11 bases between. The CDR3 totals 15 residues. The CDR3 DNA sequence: TGTGCCAGCAGTACACAGGGTTATAGCAATCAGCCCCAGCATTCT. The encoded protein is CASSTQGYSNQPQHS.

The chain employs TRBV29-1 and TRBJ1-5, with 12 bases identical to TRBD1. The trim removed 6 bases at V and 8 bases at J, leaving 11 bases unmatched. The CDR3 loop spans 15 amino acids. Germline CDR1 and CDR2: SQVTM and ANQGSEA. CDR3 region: CSVPPGQGAGEPQHF. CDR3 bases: TGCAGCGTCCCACCGGGACAGGGGGCCGGGGAGCCCCAGCATTTT.

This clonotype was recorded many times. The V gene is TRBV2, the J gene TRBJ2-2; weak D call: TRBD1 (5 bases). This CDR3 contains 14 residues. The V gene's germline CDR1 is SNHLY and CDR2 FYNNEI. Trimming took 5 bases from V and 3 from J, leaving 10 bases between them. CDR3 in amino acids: CASSSSGYTGELFF. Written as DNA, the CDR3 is TGTGCCAGCAGTAGTTCAGGGTACACCGGGGAGCTGTTTTTT. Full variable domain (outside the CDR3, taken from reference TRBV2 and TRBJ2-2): EPEVTQTPSHQVTQMGQEVILRCVPISNHLYFYWYRQILGQKVEFLVSFYNNEISEKSEIFDDQFSVERPDGSNFTLKIRSTKLEDSAMYFCASSSSGYTGELFFGEGSRLTVL.